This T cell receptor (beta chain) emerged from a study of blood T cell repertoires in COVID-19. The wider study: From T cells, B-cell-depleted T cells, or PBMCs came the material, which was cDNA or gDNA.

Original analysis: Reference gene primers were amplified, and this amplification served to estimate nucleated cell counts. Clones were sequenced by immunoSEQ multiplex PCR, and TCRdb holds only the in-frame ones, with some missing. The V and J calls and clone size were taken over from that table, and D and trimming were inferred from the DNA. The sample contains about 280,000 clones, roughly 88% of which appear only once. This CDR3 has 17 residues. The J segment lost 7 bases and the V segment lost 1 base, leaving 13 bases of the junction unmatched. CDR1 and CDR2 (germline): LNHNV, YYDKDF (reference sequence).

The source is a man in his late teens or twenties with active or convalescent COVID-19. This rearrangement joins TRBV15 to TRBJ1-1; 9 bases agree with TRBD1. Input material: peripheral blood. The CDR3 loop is CATSRGVMGQGKNEAFF. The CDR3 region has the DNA TGTGCCACCAGCAGAGGGGTCATGGGACAGGGCAAGAATGAAGCTTTCTTT.